The TCR beta chain described here comes from a study of cytomegalovirus exposure and HLA in healthy donors. Notes on the study in general: Confirmation was obtained in vitro that three CMV-associated chains are specific for CMV antigens. Within an earlier analysis, most TCR beta V segments proved productive either about 87% or about 30% of the time.

As concerns this clone: Antigen: not known.

PCR employed 60 Vbeta and 13 Jbeta primers. The method was immunoSEQ multiplex PCR; TCRdb's version includes in-frame clones alone and lacks a portion of them. This table has under 200,000 clones, about 13% appearing once. Germline-derived CDR1 and CDR2 are LNHDA and SQIVND (reference sequence). V gave up 5 bases and J gave up 6 bases, with 17 bases separating them. CDR3 length: 14 amino acids. Sequenced: PBMCs. The source of this sequence is a man aged 45-65 years in good health and CMV-seropositive. The chain links TRBV19 to TRBJ2-7; no clear D gene. The CDR3 DNA sequence: TGTGCCAGTAGTTTCACCGGTGCGTTAACCGAGCAGTACTTC. It encodes CASSFTGALTEQYF.